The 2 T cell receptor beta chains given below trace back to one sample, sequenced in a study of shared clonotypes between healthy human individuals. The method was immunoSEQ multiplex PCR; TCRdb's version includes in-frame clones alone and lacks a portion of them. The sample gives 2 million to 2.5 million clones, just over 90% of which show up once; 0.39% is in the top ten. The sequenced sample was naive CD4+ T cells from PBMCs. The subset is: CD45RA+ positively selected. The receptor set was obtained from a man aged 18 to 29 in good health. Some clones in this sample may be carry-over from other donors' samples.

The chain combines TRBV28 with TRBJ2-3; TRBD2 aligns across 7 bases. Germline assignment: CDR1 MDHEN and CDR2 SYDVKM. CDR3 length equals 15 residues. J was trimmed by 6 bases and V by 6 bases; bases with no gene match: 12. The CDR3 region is CASSLPGPGRDTQYF. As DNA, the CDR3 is TGTGCCAGCAGCCTACCGGGCCCCGGGAGGGATACGCAGTATTTT.

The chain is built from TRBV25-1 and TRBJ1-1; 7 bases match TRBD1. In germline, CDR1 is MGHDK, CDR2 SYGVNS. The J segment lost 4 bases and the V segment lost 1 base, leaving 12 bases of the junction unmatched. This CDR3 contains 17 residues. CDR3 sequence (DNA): TGTGCCAGCAGTGAATCCCGACAGGGCTCGGGGAGCACTGAAGCTTTCTTT. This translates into CASSESRQGSGSTEAFF.